Listed below are T cell receptor beta chains from one sample, sequenced in a study of human T cells and chemical hapten exposure. TCRdb passed the RACE reads through MiXCR, listing each CDR3 protein once. The data show about 82,000 distinct CDR3 sequences, with 10% to 15% seen just once and roughly 5.9% held by the top ten. The sample was whole blood, taken in connection with sensitization to the hapten diphenylcyclopropenone (DPC). These TCRs come from a woman aged 45-60 years with alopecia areata. Some clones in this sample may be carry-over from other donors' samples. CDR3s include the opening cysteine and the closing phenylalanine or tryptophan. The D gene is left open where the match is weak. Some rows have no size entry. The others give once, few or many, or a class for an expanded clone.

j_gene | d_gene | v_gene | abundance | CDR3nt | CDR3aa
TRBJ1-2 | - | TRBV5-1 | few | TGCGCCAGCAGCTTGGATCAGGAGCGCTATGGCTACACCTTC | CASSLDQERYGYTF
TRBJ2-4 | TRBD2 | TRBV5-6 | few | TGTGCCAGCAGCTTGGGGGCCGGGACCGCGGGGGACTTC | CASSLGAGTAGDF
TRBJ1-2 | - | TRBV11-2 | - | TGTGCCAGCAGCTTAAAACCGGGTCTTGTTGGCTACACCTTC | CASSLKPGLVGYTF
TRBJ2-4 | TRBD1 | TRBV20-1 | - | TGCAGTGCTAGCACCACCGGGACAGGGTTAAACATTCAGTACTTC | CSASTTGTGLNIQYF
TRBJ1-2 | - | TRBV9 | many | TGTGCCAGCACCAATCCGCGGAGGGTAAGGGATGGCTACACCTTC | CASTNPRRVRDGYTF
TRBJ2-7 | - | TRBV7-8 | many | TGTGCCAGCAGCGTTAAGCGGACTACCTACGAGCAGTACTTC | CASSVKRTTYEQYF
TRBJ1-1 | - | TRBV28 | - | TGTGCCAGCAGTCCCACCTCAGGGACTGAAGCTTTCTTT | CASSPTSGTEAFF
TRBJ2-7 | - | TRBV28 | - | TGTGCCAGCAGTACCCCCTACGAGCAGTACTTC | CASSTPYEQYF
TRBJ2-2 | - | TRBV11-2 | few | TGTGCCAGCAGCTCATCCGGGACTTCCGGGGAGCTGTTTTTT | CASSSSGTSGELFF
TRBJ2-1 | - | TRBV29-1 | - | TGCAGCGTTGAACGGTCGGGTAGCAGGTATGGCAATGAGCAGTTCTTC | CSVERSGSRYGNEQFF
TRBJ1-2 | TRBD1 | TRBV19 | many | TGTGCCAGTAGTGACAGGGGTATTGGCTACACCTTC | CASSDRGIGYTF
TRBJ1-6 | - | TRBV4-1 | - | TGCGCCAGCAGCCTGACCGGGACAAATTCACCCCTCCACTTT | CASSLTGTNSPLHF
TRBJ2-3 | TRBD1 | TRBV7-8 | few | TGTGCCAGCAGACCACTAGGGACAGGCTCCTTGGATACGCAGTATTTT | CASRPLGTGSLDTQYF